Listed below are T cell receptor beta chains from one sample, sequenced in a study of blood T cell repertoires in COVID-19. Sequencing was performed with immunoSEQ multiplex PCR; in TCRdb, only in-frame clones are kept and a portion is missing. The repertoire holds 85,000 to 90,000 clones, with 89% as singletons. The sequenced sample was peripheral blood. These receptors were collected from a woman aged 80 or older with active COVID-19. Each CDR3 is given with its conserved first and last residue. Each record gives: CDR3 length, clone size, D gene, J gene, V gene, CDR3 protein, CDR3 DNA. The D gene is left open where the match is weak. Size tells how often a clone was seen (once, few, many) or the class of an expanded clone, and some rows leave it out.

length: 15
size: .
D: TRBD1
J: TRBJ2-7
V: TRBV19
CDR3: CASSMPGQGTYEQYF
DNA: TGTGCCAGTAGTATGCCGGGACAGGGGACCTACGAGCAGTACTTC

length: 14
size: .
D: .
J: TRBJ2-1
V: TRBV11-1
CDR3: CASSLADSIAEQFF
DNA: TGTGCCAGCAGCTTAGCAGACAGTATCGCTGAGCAGTTCTTC

length: 15
size: once
D: .
J: TRBJ1-1
V: TRBV15
CDR3: CATSDRASMNTEAFF
DNA: TGTGCCACCAGCGATAGGGCTAGCATGAACACTGAAGCTTTCTTT

length: 15
size: .
D: TRBD2
J: TRBJ2-3
V: TRBV27
CDR3: CASKRTSGWPDTQYF
DNA: TGTGCCAGCAAGAGAACTAGCGGGTGGCCAGATACGCAGTATTTT

length: 15
size: .
D: TRBD2
J: TRBJ2-1
V: TRBV18
CDR3: CASSRREVSYNEQFF
DNA: TGTGCCAGCTCACGGCGGGAGGTCTCCTACAATGAGCAGTTCTTC

length: 17
size: .
D: TRBD1
J: TRBJ1-2
V: TRBV19
CDR3: CASSISGQGFYYSGYTF
DNA: TGTGCCAGTAGTATATCGGGACAGGGCTTCTACTATTCTGGCTACACCTTC

length: 16
size: .
D: .
J: TRBJ2-6
V: TRBV28
CDR3: CASTEASPNGANVLTF
DNA: TGTGCCAGCACCGAGGCTTCTCCTAATGGGGCCAACGTCCTGACTTTC

length: 15
size: .
D: TRBD2
J: TRBJ2-5
V: TRBV9
CDR3: CASSEGLAGGETQYF
DNA: TGTGCCAGCAGCGAAGGGCTAGCGGGCGGAGAGACCCAGTACTTC

length: 13
size: .
D: .
J: TRBJ2-5
V: TRBV5-1
CDR3: CASSPSSRETQYF
DNA: TGCGCCAGCAGCCCTTCCAGCAGGGAGACCCAGTACTTC

length: 14
size: .
D: TRBD2
J: TRBJ2-3
V: TRBV6-6
CDR3: CASSSPGLADTQYF
DNA: TGTGCCAGCAGTTCACCCGGACTAGCAGATACGCAGTATTTT

length: 16
size: .
D: TRBD1
J: TRBJ2-1
V: TRBV9
CDR3: CASSATGQGAGNEQFF
DNA: TGTGCCAGCAGCGCTACGGGACAGGGGGCGGGTAATGAGCAGTTCTTC

length: 13
size: .
D: TRBD1
J: TRBJ2-7
V: TRBV18
CDR3: CASSPQGAREQYF
DNA: TGTGCCAGCTCACCGCAGGGGGCGCGGGAGCAGTACTTC

length: 14
size: .
D: .
J: TRBJ2-1
V: TRBV18
CDR3: CASSRASPLNEQFF
DNA: TGTGCCAGCTCCCGAGCTAGCCCTCTGAATGAGCAGTTCTTC

length: 12
size: .
D: .
J: TRBJ1-6
V: TRBV5-1
CDR3: CASSRENSPLHF
DNA: TGCGCCAGCAGCAGGGAGAATTCACCCCTCCACTTT

length: 13
size: .
D: .
J: TRBJ2-7
V: TRBV12-3/TRBV12-4
CDR3: CASSPDRSYEQYF
DNA: TGTGCCAGCAGTCCTGACAGGTCCTACGAGCAGTACTTC

length: 13
size: few
D: TRBD1
J: TRBJ1-2
V: TRBV29-1
CDR3: CSVKTGGNYGYTF
DNA: TGCAGCGTCAAAACAGGGGGAAACTATGGCTACACCTTC

length: 18
size: .
D: .
J: TRBJ1-3
V: TRBV21-1
CDR3: CASSNRFLSGQSGNTIYF
DNA: TGTGCCAGCAGCAATCGGTTCTTATCAGGACAGTCTGGAAACACCATATATTTT

length: 13
size: .
D: .
J: TRBJ2-5
V: TRBV2
CDR3: CASSAREEETQYF
DNA: TGTGCCAGCAGTGCGAGGGAAGAAGAGACCCAGTACTTC

length: 12
size: .
D: .
J: TRBJ1-5
V: TRBV19
CDR3: CATLGGGQPQHF
DNA: TGTGCCACCCTGGGGGGTGGCCAGCCCCAGCATTTT

length: 14
size: .
D: .
J: TRBJ2-5
V: TRBV18
CDR3: CASSPSGRGETQYF
DNA: TGTGCCAGCTCACCGTCCGGTAGGGGAGAGACCCAGTACTTC

length: 13
size: once
D: .
J: TRBJ1-5
V: TRBV7-2
CDR3: CASNRDSNQPQHF
DNA: TGTGCCAGCAACAGAGATAGCAATCAGCCCCAGCATTTT

length: 14
size: few
D: .
J: TRBJ2-7
V: TRBV6-2/TRBV6-3
CDR3: CASSPRGQIYEQYF
DNA: TGTGCCAGCAGTCCGCGAGGCCAAATCTACGAGCAGTACTTC

length: 13
size: .
D: .
J: TRBJ2-1
V: TRBV12-3/TRBV12-4
CDR3: CASSFSGDNEQFF
DNA: TGTGCCAGCAGTTTTTCGGGGGACAATGAGCAGTTCTTC

length: 16
size: .
D: .
J: TRBJ2-7
V: TRBV15
CDR3: CATSLGEGELEGEQYF
DNA: TGTGCCACCAGCCTCGGAGAGGGGGAGTTGGAAGGGGAGCAGTACTTC

length: 17
size: once
D: TRBD2
J: TRBJ2-2
V: TRBV5-1
CDR3: CASRLGLAGVRTGELFF
DNA: TGCGCCAGCAGATTGGGGCTAGCGGGAGTGCGCACCGGGGAGCTGTTTTTT

length: 16
size: once
D: .
J: TRBJ1-3
V: TRBV7-9
CDR3: CASSLEPQYSGNTIYF
DNA: TGTGCCAGCAGCTTAGAGCCACAGTACTCTGGAAACACCATATATTTT

length: 12
size: .
D: .
J: TRBJ2-1
V: TRBV5-4
CDR3: CASSPTSNEQFF
DNA: TGTGCCAGCAGCCCGACTAGTAATGAGCAGTTCTTC

length: 12
size: .
D: .
J: TRBJ1-2
V: TRBV2
CDR3: CASRGEGGFSTF
DNA: TGTGCCAGCAGGGGCGAGGGTGGGTTCTCCACCTTC

length: 14
size: .
D: .
J: TRBJ2-3
V: TRBV30
CDR3: CAWSVGSGSGTQYF
DNA: TGTGCCTGGAGTGTAGGGAGCGGCAGTGGTACGCAGTATTTT

length: 17
size: .
D: .
J: TRBJ2-3
V: TRBV2
CDR3: CASSASGGQGHRDTQYF
DNA: TGTGCCAGCAGCGCCTCCGGGGGGCAGGGCCACCGAGATACGCAGTATTTT

length: 14
size: few
D: .
J: TRBJ1-1
V: TRBV5-1
CDR3: CASSLTGYDTEAFF
DNA: TGCGCCAGCAGCTTGACAGGTTACGACACTGAAGCTTTCTTT

length: 13
size: .
D: .
J: TRBJ2-5
V: TRBV20-1
CDR3: CSASVGGQETQYF
DNA: TGCAGTGCTAGTGTGGGGGGCCAAGAGACCCAGTACTTC

length: 15
size: .
D: .
J: TRBJ2-7
V: TRBV5-4
CDR3: CASSLGSAGTYEQYF
DNA: TGTGCCAGCAGCTTGGGGTCAGCCGGGACCTACGAGCAGTACTTC

length: 19
size: .
D: TRBD2
J: TRBJ2-6
V: TRBV3-1/TRBV3-2
CDR3: CASSQDLREGYTGANVLTF
DNA: TGTGCCAGCAGCCAAGATCTTCGGGAGGGCTACACTGGGGCCAACGTCCTGACTTTC

length: 13
size: .
D: TRBD1
J: TRBJ2-6
V: TRBV7-8
CDR3: CASSSNDRGTLTF
DNA: TGTGCCAGCAGCTCCAACGACAGGGGAACGTTAACTTTC

length: 13
size: few
D: .
J: TRBJ1-1
V: TRBV27
CDR3: CASSLRGNTEAFF
DNA: TGTGCCAGCAGTTTACGGGGGAACACTGAAGCTTTCTTT

length: 10
size: .
D: .
J: TRBJ2-5
V: TRBV2
CDR3: CASSRETQYF
DNA: TGTGCCAGCAGTCGAGAGACCCAGTACTTC

length: 15
size: .
D: .
J: TRBJ2-2
V: TRBV7-3
CDR3: CASSISGGNTGELFF
DNA: TGTGCCAGCAGCATTAGCGGAGGGAACACCGGGGAGCTGTTTTTT

length: 13
size: .
D: .
J: TRBJ1-5
V: TRBV6-2/TRBV6-3
CDR3: CASSYPGNQPQHF
DNA: TGTGCCAGCAGCTATCCCGGCAATCAGCCCCAGCATTTT